This TCR beta chain was observed in a study of blood T cell repertoires in COVID-19. The table came from immunoSEQ multiplex PCR; TCRdb's copy has only in-frame clones and leaves some out. The table shows some 150,000 clones, with about 87% occurring only once. Germline V CDR1 and CDR2: SGHDT, YYEEEE. V dropped 0 bases and J dropped 14; count of bases not matched to a gene: 10. The CDR3 totals 14 residues. Sequencing used peripheral blood. The V call is TRBV5-6, the J call TRBJ2-5, with 10 bases aligning to TRBD2. The receptor's source is a man aged 18 to 35 with active or convalescent COVID-19. This CDR3 is CASSLEVAGGRSYF. The CDR3 DNA reads as TGTGCCAGCAGCTTGGAGGTAGCGGGAGGCCGCAGTTACTTC.